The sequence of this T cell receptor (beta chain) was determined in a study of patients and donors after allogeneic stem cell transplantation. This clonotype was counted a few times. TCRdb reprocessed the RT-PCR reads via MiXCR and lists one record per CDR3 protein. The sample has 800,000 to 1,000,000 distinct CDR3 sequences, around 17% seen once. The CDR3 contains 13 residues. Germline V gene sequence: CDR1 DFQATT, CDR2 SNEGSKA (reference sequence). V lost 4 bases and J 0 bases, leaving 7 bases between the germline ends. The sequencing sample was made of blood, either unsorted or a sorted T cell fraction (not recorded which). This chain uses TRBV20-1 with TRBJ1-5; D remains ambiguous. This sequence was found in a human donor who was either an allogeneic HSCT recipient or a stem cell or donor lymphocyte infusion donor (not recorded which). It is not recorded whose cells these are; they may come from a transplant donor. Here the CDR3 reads CSAKQGSNQPQHF. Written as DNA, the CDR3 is TGCAGTGCTAAGCAAGGTAGCAATCAGCCCCAGCATTTT.